Below, 3 T cell receptor beta chains from the same sample are listed, as sequenced in a study of T cells after somatic rescue of genetic block. TCRdb's table, derived via immunoSEQ multiplex PCR, lists solely in-frame clones and lacks some. The sample has approximately 10,000 clones, over 65% seen once; the top ten hold around 21%. Sequences were obtained from peripheral blood mononuclear cells (PBMCs). These receptors were taken from a boy aged 5 to 17.

This chain joins TRBV6-5 and TRBJ1-1, with D maybe TRBD1 (5 bases). The CDR3 consists of 15 residues. Germline values: CDR1 MNHEY, CDR2 SVGAGI. V lost 2 bases to trimming and J lost 5 bases, with 15 bases between them. CDR3 sequence reads: CASSYGRQGLTEAFF. The CDR3 DNA is TGTGCCAGCAGTTACGGGAGGCAGGGACTAACTGAAGCTTTCTTT.

The rearrangement joins TRBV2 to TRBJ1-1; no definite D call. The CDR3 spans 14 residues. Trimming cost V 4 bases and J 0 bases, with 9 bases left between them. CDR1 is SNHLY and CDR2 is FYNNEI in the germline V gene. This chain's CDR3 is CASSGQPMNTEAFF. The CDR3 bases are TGTGCCAGCAGTGGGCAGCCTATGAACACTGAAGCTTTCTTT.

J is TRBJ2-5 and V is TRBV25-1; D perhaps matches TRBD2 (6 bases). Germline-derived CDR1 and CDR2 are MGHDK and SYGVNS. V gave up 0 bases and J gave up 2 bases, with 19 bases separating them. The CDR3 spans 18 residues. The CDR3 sequence: CASSEYEYLEGIQETQYF. The CDR3 DNA reads as TGTGCCAGCAGTGAATACGAGTACCTGGAGGGGATTCAAGAGACCCAGTACTTC.